The 3 T cell receptor beta chains in this list originate from one sample, sequenced in a study of CD8 T cells in Susac syndrome. A quantity of roughly 0.5 to 1 ug RNA underwent reverse transcription using random hexamers. TCRdb re-derived calls from the immunoSEQ multiplex PCR reads in MiXCR, one entry per CDR3 protein. The data contain some 300,000 distinct CDR3 sequences, about 88% of them singletons. What was sequenced was CD8+ T cells from PBMCs. The source of these receptors is a human donor with multiple sclerosis.

The chain employs TRBV12-3 or TRBV12-4 and TRBJ1-5; no reliable D call. Trimming took 1 base from V and 1 from J, leaving 8 bases between them. The CDR3 length is 15 residues. The CDR3 loop reads CASSLGGWSNQPQHF. The CDR3 DNA reads TGTGCCAGCAGTTTAGGGGGTTGGAGCAATCAGCCCCAGCATTTT.

This sequence joins TRBV4-3 and TRBJ1-1, with D perhaps TRBD1 (5 bases). Trimming stripped 1 base from V and 11 bases from J, with 14 bases between. Germline loops: CDR1 LGHNA, CDR2 YSLEER. This CDR3 has 13 amino acids. This CDR3 reads CASSQVSGLDAFF. DNA for the CDR3: TGCGCCAGCAGCCAAGTTTCAGGGTTGGACGCTTTCTTT.

The CDR3 region has the DNA TGTGCCAGCAAAGGGGTGACAGTCCTAAGCTCCTACGAGCAGTACTTC. Amino acids: CASKGVTVLSSYEQYF. The chain carries TRBV27 and TRBJ2-7, with D possibly matching TRBD1 (5 bases). The CDR3 spans 16 residues. Germline V gene sequence: CDR1 MNHEY, CDR2 SMNVEV (reference sequence). V shed 7 bases and J shed 0 bases, with 19 bases lying between them.